This is a list of T cell receptor beta chains from one sample in a study of type 1 regulatory T cells. These receptors' targets are unknown. TCRdb re-called the reads through MiXCR, storing one row per CDR3 protein. Of about 71,000 distinct CDR3 sequences in the sample, less than 25% were seen once. The sequenced sample consisted of cultured type 1 regulatory T (Tr1) cells, either the whole culture or a sorted fraction (not recorded which). The source of these receptors is a human donor in good health. Both conserved end residues are trimmed from each CDR3.

ASSMRETYEQY,TRBV19,TRBJ2-7
ASIGNARGPGANVLT,TRBV12-3/TRBV12-4,TRBJ2-6
SGKPSDRGFQPQH,TRBV20-1,TRBJ1-5
AISGTTYEQY,TRBV10-3,TRBJ2-7
ASSLNVGVIGNEQF,TRBV5-1,TRBJ2-1
ATSDTIRTIQY,TRBV24-1,TRBJ2-5
ASSVYSGASYNEQF,TRBV12-3/TRBV12-4,TRBJ2-1
ASSKVGTSTPNEQF,TRBV7-6,TRBJ2-1
ASSIDSGIAGNEQF,TRBV5-1,TRBJ2-1
AWSVLRTGELF,TRBV30,TRBJ2-2
ASSQVRGGNTEAF,TRBV3-1,TRBJ1-1
SAPGQGDGVEKLF,TRBV20-1,TRBJ1-4
ASSLGLVSGYRDRGNTIY,TRBV28,TRBJ1-3
ASSRDVGNQPQH,TRBV3-1,TRBJ1-5
SAPAAGRQETQY,TRBV20-1,TRBJ2-5
ASVRRDEQY,TRBV6-1,TRBJ2-7
SAPGQGEQF,TRBV20-1,TRBJ2-1
ASRLSGSWTDTQY,TRBV4-3,TRBJ2-3
ASSRIAGELF,TRBV6-1,TRBJ2-2
ASSGGAGLSEQY,TRBV7-2,TRBJ2-7
SARDGSGRAGNEQF,TRBV20-1,TRBJ2-1
ASSQRASGNEQY,TRBV3-1,TRBJ2-7
ASTRPTTGLNEKLF,TRBV6-1,TRBJ1-4
ASSLGVGGGNTEAF,TRBV5-1,TRBJ1-1
ASTLPSSGWSTDTQY,TRBV28,TRBJ2-3
ASSYDLAPGTDTQY,TRBV5-4,TRBJ2-3
ASRYGAGTGAGGQF,TRBV3-1,TRBJ2-1
ASSGQGGFGEQF,TRBV2,TRBJ2-1